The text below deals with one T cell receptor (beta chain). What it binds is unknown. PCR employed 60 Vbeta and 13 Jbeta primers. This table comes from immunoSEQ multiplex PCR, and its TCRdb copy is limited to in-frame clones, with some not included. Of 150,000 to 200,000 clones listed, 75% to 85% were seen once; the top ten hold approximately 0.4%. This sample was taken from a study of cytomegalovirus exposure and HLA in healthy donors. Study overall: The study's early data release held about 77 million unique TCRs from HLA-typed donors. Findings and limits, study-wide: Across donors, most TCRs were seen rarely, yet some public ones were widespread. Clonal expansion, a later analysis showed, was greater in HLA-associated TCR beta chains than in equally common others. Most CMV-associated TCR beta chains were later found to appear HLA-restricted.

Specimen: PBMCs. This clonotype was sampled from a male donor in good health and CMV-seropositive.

CDR3 DNA: TGTGCCAGCAGCTTAGCCTCCGGACACCGATCAAACACCATATATTTT. It translates to CASSLASGHRSNTIYF. The chain couples TRBV7-2 to TRBJ1-3, with D tentatively TRBD1 (5 bases). The CDR3 totals 16 residues. Trimming removed 0 bases at V and 6 bases at J, with 15 bases between. The V gene's germline CDR1 is SGHTA and CDR2 FQGNSA.